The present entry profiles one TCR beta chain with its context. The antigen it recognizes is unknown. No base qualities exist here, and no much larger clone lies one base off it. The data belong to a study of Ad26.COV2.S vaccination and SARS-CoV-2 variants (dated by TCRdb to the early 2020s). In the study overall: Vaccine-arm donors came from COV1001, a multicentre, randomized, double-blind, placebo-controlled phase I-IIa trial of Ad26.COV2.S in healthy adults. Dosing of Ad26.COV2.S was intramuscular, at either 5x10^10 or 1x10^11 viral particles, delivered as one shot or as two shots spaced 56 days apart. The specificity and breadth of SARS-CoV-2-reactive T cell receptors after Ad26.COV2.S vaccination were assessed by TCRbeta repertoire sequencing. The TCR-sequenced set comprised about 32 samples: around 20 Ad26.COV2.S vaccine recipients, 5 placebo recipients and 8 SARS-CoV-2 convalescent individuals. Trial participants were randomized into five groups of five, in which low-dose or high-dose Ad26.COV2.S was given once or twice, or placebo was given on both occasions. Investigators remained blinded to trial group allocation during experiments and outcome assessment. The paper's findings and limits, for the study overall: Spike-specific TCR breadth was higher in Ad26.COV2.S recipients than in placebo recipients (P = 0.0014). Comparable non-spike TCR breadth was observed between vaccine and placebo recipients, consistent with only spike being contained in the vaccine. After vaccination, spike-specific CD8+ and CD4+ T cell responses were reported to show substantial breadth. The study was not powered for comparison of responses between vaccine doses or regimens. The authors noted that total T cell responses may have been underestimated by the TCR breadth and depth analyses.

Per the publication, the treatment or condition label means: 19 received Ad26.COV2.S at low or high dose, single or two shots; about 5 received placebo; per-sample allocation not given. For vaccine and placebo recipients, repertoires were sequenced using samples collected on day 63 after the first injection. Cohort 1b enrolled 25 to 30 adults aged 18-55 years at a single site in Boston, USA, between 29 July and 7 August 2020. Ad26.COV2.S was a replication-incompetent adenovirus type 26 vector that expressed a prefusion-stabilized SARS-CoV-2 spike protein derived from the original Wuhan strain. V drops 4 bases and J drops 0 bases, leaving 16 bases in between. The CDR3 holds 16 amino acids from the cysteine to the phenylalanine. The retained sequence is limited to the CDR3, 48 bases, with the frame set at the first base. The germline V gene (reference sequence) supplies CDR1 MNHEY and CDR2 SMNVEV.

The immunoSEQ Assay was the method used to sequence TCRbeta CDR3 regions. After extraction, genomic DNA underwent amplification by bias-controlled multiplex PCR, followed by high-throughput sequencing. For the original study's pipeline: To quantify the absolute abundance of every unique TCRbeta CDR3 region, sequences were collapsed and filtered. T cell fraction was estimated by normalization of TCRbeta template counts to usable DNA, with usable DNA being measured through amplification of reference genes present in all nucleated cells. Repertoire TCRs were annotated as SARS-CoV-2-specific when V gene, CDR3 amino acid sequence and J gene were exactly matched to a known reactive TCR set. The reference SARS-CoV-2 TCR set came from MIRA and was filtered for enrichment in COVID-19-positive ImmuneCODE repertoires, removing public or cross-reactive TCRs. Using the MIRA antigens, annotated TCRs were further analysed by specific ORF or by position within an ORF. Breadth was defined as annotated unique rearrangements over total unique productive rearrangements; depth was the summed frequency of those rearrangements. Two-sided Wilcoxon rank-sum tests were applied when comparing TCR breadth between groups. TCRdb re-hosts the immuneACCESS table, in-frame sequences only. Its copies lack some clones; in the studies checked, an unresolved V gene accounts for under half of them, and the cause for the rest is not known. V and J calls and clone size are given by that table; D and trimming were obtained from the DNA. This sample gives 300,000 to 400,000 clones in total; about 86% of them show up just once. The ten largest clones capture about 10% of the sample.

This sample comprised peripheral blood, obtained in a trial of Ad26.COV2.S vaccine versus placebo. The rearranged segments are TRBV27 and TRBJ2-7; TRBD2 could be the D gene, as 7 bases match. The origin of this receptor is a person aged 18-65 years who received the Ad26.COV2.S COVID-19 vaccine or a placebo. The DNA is TGTGCCAGCAGTTCGACAGGACTAGTCCCCTCCTACGAGCAGTACTTC. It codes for CASSSTGLVPSYEQYF.